Shown below are 30 T cell receptor beta chains from a single sample sequenced in a study of control samples from healthy donors and cancer patients. The data were produced by immunoSEQ multiplex PCR, yet TCRdb's version contains in-frame clones alone and is incomplete. The sample holds under 450,000 clones, 75% to 95% seen once. Sequences were obtained from PBMCs. The receptors shown here come from a man between 35 and 55 years old with head and neck cancer.

This rearrangement joins TRBV28 to TRBJ2-2; 8 bases fit TRBD1. J lost 4 bases, V lost 6 bases, and 10 bases had no gene match. The CDR3 loop spans 16 amino acids. The germline V gene has CDR1 MDHEN and CDR2 SYDVKM. This CDR3 reads CASRMTTGAPTGELFF. CDR3 coding DNA: TGTGCCAGCAGGATGACGACAGGGGCGCCCACCGGGGAGCTGTTTTTT.

This chain connects TRBV2 to TRBJ2-5; the match to TRBD2 covers 11 bases. V shed 5 bases, J shed 7 bases, and the junction held 6 bases outside the gene matches. The CDR3 covers 14 residues. CDR1 is SNHLY and CDR2 is FYNNEI in the germline V gene. The CDR3 spells CASSSLAGGGTQYF. In DNA, the CDR3 is TGTGCCAGCAGTAGCCTAGCGGGGGGCGGGACCCAGTACTTC.

This chain joins TRBV6-2 or TRBV6-3 and TRBJ1-5; D may be TRBD1 (5 bases). Germline V gene lookup returns CDR1 MNHEY and CDR2 SVGEGT. This CDR3 region has 17 residues. The V gene lost 5 bases and the J gene lost 1 base, with 18 bases spanning the gap. The CDR3: CASSPTPGTRSNQPQHF. CDR3 DNA: TGTGCCAGCAGTCCAACTCCCGGGACTAGGAGCAATCAGCCCCAGCATTTT.

The rearrangement joins TRBV7-3 to TRBJ2-1; no clear D. V dropped 5 bases and J dropped 0 bases, with 11 bases sitting between them. This CDR3 has 15 residues. CDR1 and CDR2 (germline): SGHTA, FQGTGA. In nucleotides, the CDR3 is TGTGCCAGCAGCCCGGCTGGGGTCTCCTACAATGAGCAGTTCTTC. It translates to CASSPAGVSYNEQFF.

CDR3 protein: CASSLYVNAGELFF. Written as DNA, the CDR3 is TGCGCCAGCAGCTTGTACGTGAACGCGGGGGAGCTGTTTTTT. The chain couples TRBV5-1 to TRBJ2-2; D remains unclear. Trimming stripped 1 base from V and 8 bases from J, with 12 bases between. The CDR3 spans 14 residues. Germline CDR1 SGHRS, CDR2 YFSETQ.

The chain joins TRBV6-5 to TRBJ1-2, with a weak D call TRBD1 (6 bases). Germline loops: CDR1 MNHEY, CDR2 SVGAGI. V dropped 7 bases and J dropped 8 bases, with 14 bases sitting between them. The CDR3 extends over 12 amino acids. The CDR3 DNA reads TGTGCCAGCATGGGGGGCGGGGGAGGCTACACCTTC. Translation gives CASMGGGGGYTF.

The chain joins TRBV5-1 to TRBJ2-2; possibly TRBD1 or TRBD2 for D (6 bases each). Trimming removed 2 bases from V and 7 bases from J, with 9 bases in between. CDR3 length: 13 residues. Germline values: CDR1 SGHRS, CDR2 YFSETQ. The CDR3 reads CASSFEGGGELFF. The CDR3 DNA follows: TGCGCCAGCAGCTTCGAGGGGGGCGGGGAGCTGTTTTTT.

The chain combines TRBV18 with TRBJ1-6; D unclear. Germline V gene data show CDR1 as KGHSH and CDR2 as LQKENI. With 6 bases removed from V and 0 bases from J, the gap between germline ends came to 12 bases. This CDR3 has 16 residues. The CDR3 is CASSDDESSYNSPLHF. The CDR3 DNA reads as TGTGCCAGCTCCGACGATGAAAGCTCCTATAATTCACCCCTCCACTTT.

The rearrangement uses TRBV4-3 and TRBJ2-1, with D unresolved. In germline, CDR1 is LGHNA, CDR2 YSLEER. This CDR3 comprises 13 residues. V was clipped by 1 base and J by 8 bases, with 9 bases between them. The CDR3 DNA follows: TGCGCCAGCAGCCAAGTAGAAGGCCATGAGCAGTTCTTC. Translated: CASSQVEGHEQFF.

The gene calls are TRBV28 and TRBJ1-6; D call uncertain. V was cut by 7 bases and J by 7 bases, with 8 bases left in between. Germline V lookup: CDR1 MDHEN, CDR2 SYDVKM. The CDR3 is 12 residues long. The CDR3 reads CASKLLNSPLHF. CDR3 DNA: TGTGCCAGCAAGCTACTGAATTCACCCCTCCACTTT. Filled out from reference TRBV28 and TRBJ1-6, the complete variable domain reads DVKVTQSSRYLVKRTGEKVFLECVQDMDHENMFWYRQDPGLGLRLIYFSYDVKMKEKGDIPEGYSVSREKKERFSLILESASTNQTSMYLCASKLLNSPLHFGNGTRLTVT.

The chain is built from TRBV7-2 and TRBJ1-3; TRBD1 might be the D (6 bases). V dropped 4 bases and J dropped 0 bases, with 13 bases sitting between them. The CDR3 length is 16 residues. CDR1 and CDR2 (germline): SGHTA, FQGNSA. This chain's CDR3 is CASSWATGSSGNTIYF. CDR3 DNA sequence: TGTGCCAGCAGCTGGGCGACAGGTAGCTCTGGAAACACCATATATTTT.

This chain uses TRBV19 with TRBJ1-1; no clear D gene. Germline V lookup: CDR1 LNHDA, CDR2 SQIVND (reference sequence). The CDR3 has 17 residues. Trimming removed 0 bases from V and 1 base from J, with 15 bases in between. CDR3 DNA: TGTGCCAGTAGTATAGATGGGCCGGGAACACCGAACACTGAAGCTTTCTTT. It codes for CASSIDGPGTPNTEAFF.

The rearrangement joins TRBV6-5 to TRBJ1-1; D is unresolved. The CDR3 is 14 residues long. Germline CDR1 and CDR2: MNHEY and SVGAGI. Trimming took off 9 bases at V and 3 bases at J, with 17 bases between the two ends. The CDR3 loop is CASSRRVSDTEAFF. CDR3 sequence (DNA): TGTGCCAGTTCGCGGCGGGTTTCGGACACTGAAGCTTTCTTT.

The CDR3 region has the DNA TGTGCCAGCGGCAATACGAACCATAACGGAGATACGCAGTATTTT. Its protein product is CASGNTNHNGDTQYF. The rearrangement uses TRBV9 and TRBJ2-3; the D is unclear. Deletions cut 7 bases from V and 5 bases from J, with 20 bases between. CDR1 and CDR2 from the germline V gene are SGDLS and YYNGEE. The CDR3 has 15 amino acids.

V gene TRBV27 combines with J gene TRBJ2-2; D is possibly TRBD1 or TRBD2 (5 bases each). This CDR3 has 18 amino acids. Trimming shortened V by 3 bases and J by 1 base, and 18 bases separated the two germline ends. Germline V CDR1 and CDR2: MNHEY, SMNVEV (reference sequence). The CDR3 sequence: CASSFILGWDGNTGELFF. The CDR3 nucleotides read TGTGCCAGCAGTTTTATTCTAGGTTGGGACGGGAACACCGGGGAGCTGTTTTTT.

The chain uses TRBV24-1 and TRBJ1-5; the D gene is possibly TRBD1 (5 bases). The germline V gene has CDR1 KGHDR and CDR2 SFDVKD. The V and J ends lost 7 bases and 1 base respectively, with 13 bases between them. This CDR3 has 15 residues. The DNA for the CDR3 is TGTGCCACCAGCCCTCCCCGGGACAGCAATCAGCCCCAGCATTTT. This gives the protein CATSPPRDSNQPQHF.

This rearrangement joins TRBV7-2 to TRBJ2-1; unclear D gene. V lost 5 bases and J lost 8, with 19 bases in between. Germline V CDR1 and CDR2: SGHTA, FQGNSA. This CDR3 contains 15 residues. This chain's CDR3 is CASSPPRGVSDEQFF. CDR3 bases: TGTGCCAGCAGCCCCCCTCGTGGGGTCTCGGATGAGCAGTTCTTC.

The chain is built from TRBV5-1 and TRBJ2-1; no clear D gene. Trimming pared 0 bases from V and 8 bases from J, leaving 12 bases between. Germline assignment: CDR1 SGHRS and CDR2 YFSETQ. The CDR3 contains 14 residues. CDR3 nucleotides: TGCGCCAGCAGCTTGGGTGGCTATAGTGATGAGCAGTTCTTC. This gives the protein CASSLGGYSDEQFF.

The rearrangement joins TRBV2 to TRBJ1-4, with D hard to call. Trimming stripped 0 bases from V and 5 bases from J, with 7 bases between. The CDR3 sequence is 14 residues long. In germline, CDR1 is SNHLY, CDR2 FYNNEI. The CDR3: CASSEASGNEKLFF. CDR3 DNA sequence: TGTGCCAGCAGTGAAGCGAGCGGCAATGAAAAACTGTTTTTT.

This clone was detected once. CDR3 sequence: CASSPTQGNNEQFF. The CDR3, as DNA: TGTGCCAGCTCCCCCACCCAGGGGAACAATGAGCAGTTCTTC. The chain employs TRBV18 and TRBJ2-1, with D perhaps TRBD1 (6 bases). Germline CDR1 and CDR2: KGHSH and LQKENI. This CDR3 is 14 amino acids long. V lost 6 bases and J 5 bases, leaving 14 bases between the germline ends.

The chain has TRBV18 and TRBJ2-5; tentatively, D is TRBD1 or TRBD2 (5 bases each). V dropped 3 bases and J dropped 4 bases, with 15 bases sitting between them. Germline CDR1 KGHSH, CDR2 LQKENI. The CDR3 is 15 residues long. CDR3 nucleotides: TGTGCCAGCTCACCCCCCGGGACGACAAGAGAGACCCAGTACTTC. This codes for CASSPPGTTRETQYF.

The chain has TRBV14 and TRBJ1-6; no clear D gene. The V end was cut by 0 bases, the J end by 0 bases, with 6 bases between. Germline values: CDR1 SGHDN, CDR2 FVKESK. The CDR3 runs to 16 residues. The chain's CDR3 is CASSQDGSSYNSPLHF. CDR3 sequence (DNA): TGTGCCAGCAGCCAAGATGGTAGCTCCTATAATTCACCCCTCCACTTT.

The chain combines TRBV5-5 with TRBJ1-1; D might be TRBD1 (5 bases). The CDR3 extends over 13 amino acids. The ends were cut back, 4 bases at V and 8 bases at J, with 15 bases in the middle. Germline loops: CDR1 SGHKS, CDR2 YYEKEE (reference sequence). The chain's CDR3 is CASSPGPIQEAFF. The DNA of the CDR3 is TGTGCCAGCAGCCCAGGGCCGATCCAAGAAGCTTTCTTT.

The gene calls are TRBV5-1 and TRBJ2-2; D may match TRBD1 or TRBD2 (5 bases each). V shed 3 bases and J shed 6 bases, with 12 bases lying between them. Germline CDR1 reads SGHRS; CDR2 reads YFSETQ. The CDR3 spans 14 residues. Here the CDR3 DNA reads TGCGCCAGCAGCTCCGAGGGGTCCTCCGGGGAGCTGTTTTTT. This sequence encodes CASSSEGSSGELFF.

V and J are TRBV10-1 and TRBJ2-1, with D uncertain. Per the germline V gene, CDR1 is WNHNN and CDR2 is SYGVQD (reference sequence). Trimming shortened V by 1 base and J by 8 bases, and 9 bases separated the two germline ends. This CDR3 has 13 residues. CDR3 sequence (DNA): TGCGCCAGCAGTGAGTTAAATCAAGATGAGCAGTTCTTC. This gives the protein CASSELNQDEQFF.

The chain recombines TRBV2 with TRBJ1-1; D is possibly TRBD1 (5 bases). The CDR3 consists of 16 residues. Germline CDR1 and CDR2: SNHLY and FYNNEI. Trimming pared 3 bases from V and 1 base from J, leaving 15 bases between. The CDR3 loop is CASSDEAGWANTEAFF. The CDR3 coding sequence is TGTGCCAGCAGTGACGAGGCAGGGTGGGCGAACACTGAAGCTTTCTTT.

There are a few counts of this clone. The CDR3 DNA sequence: TGTGCCAGCAGCTTAGTGGGACAGGGGTCAAACACCGGGGAGCTGTTTTTT. It translates to CASSLVGQGSNTGELFF. The chain links TRBV7-8 to TRBJ2-2; 10 nucleotides line up with TRBD1. The junction had 4 bases not matched to a gene; V was cut back by 1 base and J by 2 bases. This CDR3 is built from 17 residues. Germline V gives CDR1 SGHVS, CDR2 FQNEAQ.

This sequence joins TRBV27 and TRBJ2-3, with TRBD1 as a possible D gene (6 bases). The CDR3 has 16 residues. Trimming removed 0 bases from V and 4 bases from J, with 14 bases in between. CDR1 MNHEY and CDR2 SMNVEV come from the germline V gene (reference sequence). In nucleotides, the CDR3 is TGTGCCAGCAGTTTATCGGGCACAGGGTGGTCAGATACGCAGTATTTT. It is translated as CASSLSGTGWSDTQYF.

This clone was found once. The J gene is TRBJ2-7, the V gene TRBV27; D is possibly TRBD1 (6 bases). Germline V gene lookup returns CDR1 MNHEY and CDR2 SMNVEV (reference sequence). CDR3 size: 14 residues. Trimming took 6 bases from V and 4 from J, leaving 16 bases between them. This CDR3 is CASRGTRQTYEQYF. The CDR3, as DNA: TGTGCCAGCAGGGGGACACGGCAAACTTACGAGCAGTACTTC.

The chain uses TRBV4-3 and TRBJ2-5, with 10 bases that match TRBD1. After removal of 5 bases from V and 3 bases from J, the junction contained 3 bases not matched to a gene. The CDR3 contains 14 residues. CDR1 and CDR2 (germline): LGHNA, YSLEER. The CDR3 loop is CASSEGTGEETQYF. CDR3 in DNA: TGCGCCAGCAGCGAAGGGACAGGGGAAGAGACCCAGTACTTC.